These 15 T cell receptor beta chains were sequenced from one sample in a study of cytomegalovirus exposure and HLA in healthy donors. PCR primers comprised 60 Vbeta and 13 Jbeta primers. The assay was immunoSEQ multiplex PCR, and TCRdb's table has in-frame clones only and misses some. This repertoire comprises about 130,000 clones; its ten largest clones make up 2%. Sequenced: PBMCs. These receptors were collected from an older woman in good health and CMV-seronegative.

The gene calls are TRBV5-1 and TRBJ2-5; D is possibly TRBD2 (5 bases). The tail of the sequence fits TRBJ2-7 better, so the J call may be wrong. CDR1 and CDR2 from the germline V gene are SGHRS and YFSETQ. CDR3 length equals 14 residues. For the CDR3, the DNA is TGCGCCAGCAGGGAGCGGCCAGAGTTGTACGAGCAGTACTTC. As protein: CASRERPELYEQYF.

The chain links TRBV7-8 to TRBJ2-5; D might be TRBD2 (6 bases). Trimming stripped 7 bases from V and 2 bases from J, with 26 bases between. Germline V lookup: CDR1 SGHVS, CDR2 FQNEAQ. This CDR3 is 18 amino acids long. The CDR3 nucleotides are TGTGCCAGCACCCTTGAAGTAGGCGGGAACGCCCATCAAGAGACCCAGTACTTC. This sequence encodes CASTLEVGGNAHQETQYF.

This chain connects TRBV7-9 to TRBJ1-3; maybe TRBD1 (6 bases). This CDR3 is built from 17 residues. The germline CDR1 and CDR2 sequences are SEHNR and FQNEAQ (reference sequence). The V end lost 2 bases, the J end lost 0 bases, and 14 bases lay between the germline ends. CDR3 DNA: TGTGCCAGCAGCTTAACAGGGCATTCGAGCTCTGGAAACACCATATATTTT. Its translation is CASSLTGHSSSGNTIYF.

The V gene is TRBV19, the J gene TRBJ1-2; D is ambiguous. CDR3 length: 12 residues. The germline V gene has CDR1 LNHDA and CDR2 SQIVND (reference sequence). V was cut by 8 bases and J by 6 bases, with 13 bases left in between. CDR3 amino acids: CASARFNDGYTF. CDR3 DNA sequence: TGTGCCAGTGCTAGATTCAATGATGGCTACACCTTC.

The chain couples TRBV2 to TRBJ1-1, with 11 bases that match TRBD1. V dropped 5 bases and J dropped 8; count of bases not matched to a gene: 7. The CDR3 sequence is 14 residues long. Germline CDR1 and CDR2: SNHLY and FYNNEI. The CDR3 DNA reads TGTGCCAGCAGTATCGGGACAGGGGGGATGGAAGCTTTCTTT. Protein: CASSIGTGGMEAFF. Looking up the rest from reference TRBV2 and TRBJ1-1 gives the full variable domain: EPEVTQTPSHQVTQMGQEVILRCVPISNHLYFYWYRQILGQKVEFLVSFYNNEISEKSEIFDDQFSVERPDGSNFTLKIRSTKLEDSAMYFCASSIGTGGMEAFFGQGTRLTVV.

The J gene is TRBJ2-1, the V gene TRBV6-1; 7 bases agree with TRBD2. With 2 bases clipped from V and 5 bases from J, the junction kept 9 bases outside the gene matches. This CDR3 is built from 16 residues. CDR1 and CDR2 (germline): MNHNS, SASEGT. The CDR3 here is CASSEWGGRAHNEQFF. The CDR3 nucleotides read TGTGCCAGCAGTGAATGGGGGGGGAGGGCGCACAATGAGCAGTTCTTC.

V is TRBV29-1 and J is TRBJ1-2, with 10 bases that match TRBD1. The CDR3 totals 13 residues. Germline-derived CDR1 and CDR2 are SQVTM and ANQGSEA. Losses at the gene ends were 5 bases for V and 8 bases for J; bases not matched to a gene: 8. The CDR3 sequence: CSVLDRGLGGYTF. Here the CDR3 DNA reads TGCAGCGTTCTAGACAGGGGGCTTGGAGGCTACACCTTC.

The chain has TRBV19 and TRBJ2-2; D is unresolved. The V end lost 6 bases, the J end lost 0 bases, and 8 bases lay between the germline ends. The CDR3 length is 14 residues. Germline CDR1 is LNHDA and CDR2 is SQIVND (reference sequence). The CDR3 DNA reads TGTGCCAGTAGAACAGACGCGAACACCGGGGAGCTGTTTTTT. Its protein product is CASRTDANTGELFF. The full variable domain, completed using reference TRBV19 and TRBJ2-2, is DGGITQSPKYLFRKEGQNVTLSCEQNLNHDAMYWYRQDPGQGLRLIYYSQIVNDFQKGDIAEGYSVSREKKESFPLTVTSAQKNPTAFYLCASRTDANTGELFFGEGSRLTVL.

V usage is TRBV2 and J usage is TRBJ1-1; D not resolved. There are 16 residues in the CDR3. Germline assignment: CDR1 SNHLY and CDR2 FYNNEI. Trimming shortened V by 2 bases and J by 0 bases, and 13 bases separated the two germline ends. The CDR3 spells CASSEKPGPVNTEAFF. In DNA form, the CDR3 reads TGTGCCAGCAGTGAAAAACCGGGTCCTGTGAACACTGAAGCTTTCTTT.

The J gene is TRBJ2-2, the V gene TRBV11-2; D uncertain. Trimming left V 3 bases short and J 10 bases short, with 12 bases between. CDR3 length: 13 residues. Germline loops: CDR1 SGHAT, CDR2 FQNNGV. The CDR3 DNA reads as TGTGCCAGCAGCTTGCCGGGTTATGTGGAGCTGTTTTTT. Protein product: CASSLPGYVELFF.

V gene TRBV29-1 combines with J gene TRBJ2-5, with 10 bases lining up with TRBD2. The germline gives CDR1 SQVTM, CDR2 ANQGSEA. Trimming removed 7 bases from V and 4 bases from J; junction bases left unmatched: 6. The CDR3 has 13 residues. The CDR3 loop is CSGAGGLLETQYF. In DNA, the CDR3 is TGCAGCGGAGCGGGGGGGCTCTTAGAGACCCAGTACTTC. Variable domain in full (rest from reference TRBV29-1 and TRBJ2-5): SAVISQKPSRDICQRGTSLTIQCQVDSQVTMMFWYRQQPGQSLTLIATANQGSEATYESGFVIDKFPISRPNLTFSTLTVSNMSPEDSSIYLCSGAGGLLETQYFGPGTRLLVL.

V and J are TRBV27 and TRBJ2-2; 9 bases are a match to TRBD1. Germline CDR1 MNHEY, CDR2 SMNVEV (reference sequence). With 0 bases clipped from V and 2 bases from J, the junction kept 7 bases outside the gene matches. The CDR3 consists of 18 residues. This CDR3 reads CASSLSDRGIGNTGELFF. As DNA, the CDR3 is TGTGCCAGCAGTTTATCCGACAGGGGGATCGGCAACACCGGGGAGCTGTTTTTT.

The V call is TRBV10-3, the J call TRBJ2-2, with D uncertain. CDR3 length: 14 amino acids. V was clipped by 11 bases and J by 1 base, with 14 bases between them. Germline V CDR1 and CDR2: ENHRY, SYGVKD. This CDR3 is CAGSTAGNTGELFF. The DNA for the CDR3 is TGTGCCGGATCTACGGCAGGGAACACCGGGGAGCTGTTTTTT.

V usage is TRBV7-9 and J usage is TRBJ2-2; 7 bases agree with TRBD1. V was clipped by 3 bases and J by 8 bases; unmatched bases: 9. There are 15 residues in the CDR3. Per the germline V gene, CDR1 is SEHNR and CDR2 is FQNEAQ (reference sequence). The CDR3 DNA sequence: TGTGCCAGCAGCTTCGACAGGGTTCGAAGGGGGGAGCTGTTTTTT. This encodes CASSFDRVRRGELFF.

V is TRBV19 and J is TRBJ2-2; a possible D gene is TRBD2 (5 bases). Germline loops: CDR1 LNHDA, CDR2 SQIVND (reference sequence). V was cut by 8 bases and J by 0 bases, with 16 bases left in between. The CDR3 covers 16 residues. The chain's CDR3 is CASSNYGVANTGELFF. CDR3 bases: TGTGCCAGTTCCAACTACGGGGTCGCGAACACCGGGGAGCTGTTTTTT.